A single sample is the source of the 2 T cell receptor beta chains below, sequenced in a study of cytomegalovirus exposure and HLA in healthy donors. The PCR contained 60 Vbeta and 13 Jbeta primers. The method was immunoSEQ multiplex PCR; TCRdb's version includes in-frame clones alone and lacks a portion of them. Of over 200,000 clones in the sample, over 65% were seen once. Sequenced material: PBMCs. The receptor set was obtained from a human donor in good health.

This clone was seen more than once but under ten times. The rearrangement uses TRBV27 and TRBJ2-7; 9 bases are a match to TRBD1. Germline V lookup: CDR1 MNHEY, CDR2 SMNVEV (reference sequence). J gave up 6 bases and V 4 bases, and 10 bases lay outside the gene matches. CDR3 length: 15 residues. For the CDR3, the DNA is TGTGCCAGCAGTTCCAGACTGGACAGGGGATTCGAGCAGTACTTC. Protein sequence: CASSSRLDRGFEQYF.

For the CDR3, the DNA is TGTGCCAGCAGTCCCGAGGGGAGGAGCACAGATACGCAGTATTTT. This codes for CASSPEGRSTDTQYF. V is TRBV2 and J is TRBJ2-3; D perhaps matches TRBD2 (6 bases). From germline, CDR1 is SNHLY and CDR2 FYNNEI. The CDR3 totals 15 residues. V lost 5 bases, J lost 0 bases, and 12 bases lay in between.